The 14 T cell receptor beta chains reported below all come from one sample, sequenced in a study of blood T cell repertoires in COVID-19. The table came from immunoSEQ multiplex PCR; TCRdb's copy has only in-frame clones and leaves some out. Of 130,000 to 150,000 clones detected, around 80% appear once; the ten largest clones hold around 10%. The sequenced sample consisted of peripheral blood. These receptors were obtained from a woman of 80 years or more in a cohort sampled during active or convalescent COVID-19.

This clone has only one observation. This chain uses TRBV5-1 with TRBJ2-2; D not certain. V was pared by 0 bases and J by 3 bases, with 6 bases between. The length of the CDR3 is 14 residues. Germline values: CDR1 SGHRS, CDR2 YFSETQ. The CDR3 loop is CASSLGRDTGELFF. For the CDR3, the DNA is TGCGCCAGCAGCTTGGGACGGGACACCGGGGAGCTGTTTTTT.

This rearrangement joins TRBV9 to TRBJ1-2, with D maybe TRBD1 (5 bases). From germline, CDR1 is SGDLS and CDR2 YYNGEE. This CDR3 comprises 13 residues. V was trimmed by 2 bases and J by 6 bases, leaving 11 bases between them. The CDR3 loop reads CASSVLGDDGYTF. In DNA form, the CDR3 reads TGTGCCAGCAGCGTCTTAGGGGATGATGGCTACACCTTC.

The genes are TRBV6-2 or TRBV6-3 and TRBJ2-1, with 10 nucleotides matching TRBD2. The germline V gene encodes CDR1 MNHEY and CDR2 SVGEGT. The CDR3 totals 15 residues. J gave up 6 bases and V 2 bases, and 4 bases lay outside the gene matches. Written as DNA, the CDR3 is TGTGCCAGCAGTTACCGAGCGGGGGGGCGCAATGAGCAGTTCTTC. Residues: CASSYRAGGRNEQFF.

The chain joins TRBV5-1 to TRBJ1-4; 11 bases map to TRBD1. Germline trimming cut 4 bases from V and 8 bases from J; bases unmatched to any gene: 7. CDR1 SGHRS and CDR2 YFSETQ come from the germline V gene. The CDR3 consists of 15 residues. The CDR3 sequence: CASSRGTGGNEKLFF. The CDR3 nucleotides read TGCGCCAGCAGCAGGGGGACAGGGGGAAACGAAAAACTGTTTTTT.

This clone was detected a few times. The chain recombines TRBV9 with TRBJ2-5; possibly TRBD1 for D (5 bases). Germline V gene sequence: CDR1 SGDLS, CDR2 YYNGEE. V lost 0 bases to trimming and J lost 5 bases, with 8 bases between them. The CDR3 consists of 13 residues. The CDR3 sequence is CASSVGQSETQYF. In DNA form, the CDR3 reads TGTGCCAGCAGCGTAGGACAGTCGGAGACCCAGTACTTC.

J is TRBJ2-1 and V is TRBV7-2; 10 bases are shared with TRBD1. This CDR3 contains 15 residues. Germline V gives CDR1 SGHTA, CDR2 FQGNSA. The junction had 6 bases not matched to a gene; V was cut back by 2 bases and J by 8 bases. The CDR3 region is CASSLWDRGLHEQFF. The CDR3, as DNA: TGTGCCAGCAGCTTATGGGACAGGGGACTTCATGAGCAGTTCTTC. Drawing the rest from reference TRBV7-2 and TRBJ2-1, the complete variable domain is GAGVSQSPSNKVTEKGKDVELRCDPISGHTALYWYRQSLGQGLEFLIYFQGNSAPDKSGLPSDRFSAERTGGSVSTLTIQRTQQEDSAVYLCASSLWDRGLHEQFFGPGTRLTVL.

The J gene is TRBJ2-4, the V gene TRBV2; 8 bases are a match to TRBD1. The CDR3 length is 13 residues. Germline CDR1 reads SNHLY; CDR2 reads FYNNEI. Losses at the gene ends were 8 bases for V and 5 bases for J; bases not matched to a gene: 5. In nucleotides, the CDR3 is TGTGCCAGCCGACAGGGGATAGAAAACATTCAGTACTTC. It codes for CASRQGIENIQYF.

The chain links TRBV25-1 to TRBJ1-6, with a possible D match to TRBD1 (6 bases). Germline loops: CDR1 MGHDK, CDR2 SYGVNS. The ends were cut back, 3 bases at V and 10 bases at J, with 16 bases in the middle. The CDR3 is made up of 15 amino acids. This CDR3 is CASSDTQGFGSPLHF. As DNA, the CDR3 is TGTGCCAGCAGTGACACACAGGGCTTTGGGTCACCCCTCCACTTT.

The genes are TRBV10-3 and TRBJ1-4; no firm D call. The CDR3 length is 12 residues. Germline V lookup: CDR1 ENHRY, CDR2 SYGVKD. Trimming cost V 11 bases and J 0 bases, with 7 bases left between them. Here the CDR3 DNA reads TGTGCCGCCGGGGCAACTAATGAAAAACTGTTTTTT. Amino acids: CAAGATNEKLFF.

The chain is built from TRBV27 and TRBJ1-5; no clear D. Trimming pared 3 bases from V and 4 bases from J, leaving 7 bases between. This CDR3 spans 13 amino acids. Germline lookup yields CDR1 MNHEY and CDR2 SMNVEV (reference sequence). The CDR3 DNA reads as TGTGCCAGCAGTTTTGCGGGGAATCAGCCCCAGCATTTT. It encodes CASSFAGNQPQHF.

The chain couples TRBV7-8 to TRBJ1-6, with D tentatively TRBD1 (5 bases). Trimming shortened V by 6 bases and J by 4 bases, and 13 bases separated the two germline ends. CDR1 SGHVS and CDR2 FQNEAQ come from the germline V gene. The CDR3 spans 15 residues. The CDR3 protein is CASSGAATYNSPLHF. CDR3 nucleotide sequence: TGTGCCAGCAGTGGGGCGGCGACGTATAATTCACCCCTCCACTTT.

The gene calls are TRBV18 and TRBJ1-5; a possible D gene is TRBD1 (6 bases). The V and J ends lost 4 bases and 4 bases respectively, with 11 bases between them. The CDR3 has 14 amino acids. Germline V gives CDR1 KGHSH, CDR2 LQKENI. CDR3 region: CASSRNRVNQPQHF. DNA of the CDR3: TGTGCCAGCTCACGTAACAGGGTTAATCAGCCCCAGCATTTT.

V gene TRBV4-1 combines with J gene TRBJ2-1; possibly TRBD2 for D (6 bases). The germline CDR1 and CDR2 sequences are MGHRA and YSYEKL. The CDR3 is made up of 16 amino acids. V lost 0 bases to trimming and J lost 7 bases, with 16 bases between them. The CDR3 sequence: CASSQEGHSRGNEQFF. In DNA form, the CDR3 reads TGCGCCAGCAGCCAAGAAGGTCACTCTCGGGGGAATGAGCAGTTCTTC.

The rearrangement links TRBV5-4 to TRBJ1-2; 7 bases are a match to TRBD1. CDR1 and CDR2 (germline): SGHNT, YYREEE (reference sequence). The length of the CDR3 is 14 residues. With V trimmed by 6 bases and J by 2 bases, 7 bases remained unmatched. In DNA form, the CDR3 reads TGTGCCAGCACCTTACTCAGGGGGAACTATGGCTACACCTTC. Its protein product is CASTLLRGNYGYTF.